These 30 T cell receptor beta chains came from one sample sequenced in a study of T cells in Graves' hyperthyroidism and ophthalmopathy (dated by TCRdb to between 2018 and 2020). The library relied on multiplex PCR. For sequencing, an Illumina HiSeq 2000 was employed. The TCR beta CDR3 regions were amplified from RNA transcripts. The first round of RT-PCR for the TCR CDR3 was performed with the HTBI primer set and the Qiagen OneStep RT-PCR kit. TCRdb reprocessing: public reads trimmed at Q25 with fastp, clones called with MiXCR, in-frame beta chains kept. Rows with one shared CDR3 protein collapse into an entry with the most common genes and DNA. The sample table records 690,000 or so distinct CDR3 sequences; around 20% of these occur just once. The ten most abundant clones make up over 15% of the sample. Specimen: blood. All receptors come from a woman aged 50 to 65 with Graves' hyperthyroidism that later progressed to Graves' ophthalmopathy.

The chain is built from TRBV7-9 and TRBJ1-4; 7 nucleotides agree with TRBD1. CDR3 size: 13 residues. Germline V lookup: CDR1 SEHNR, CDR2 FQNEAQ (reference sequence). J was trimmed by 8 bases and V by 7 bases; bases with no gene match: 7. CDR3 amino acids: CASNRGLGEKLFF. Written as DNA, the CDR3 is TGTGCCAGCAACAGGGGTCTTGGAGAAAAACTGTTTTTT.

There are a few counts of this clonotype. The chain is built from TRBV6-9 and TRBJ2-6; possibly TRBD1 for D (6 bases). Per the germline V gene, CDR1 is MNHGY and CDR2 is SVAAGI. The CDR3 extends over 16 amino acids. V was clipped by 3 bases and J by 0 bases, with 9 bases between them. The CDR3 region has the DNA TGTGCCAGCAGTTACGCGGACAGCTCTGGGGCCAACGTCCTGACTTTC. Translated, it gives CASSYADSSGANVLTF.

Many counts were recorded for this clonotype. The rearrangement joins TRBV2 to TRBJ2-5; 7 bases agree with TRBD2. CDR1 is SNHLY and CDR2 is FYNNEI in the germline V gene. The CDR3 length is 14 residues. V was clipped by 7 bases and J by 1 base; unmatched bases: 6. CDR3 sequence reads: CASTPWGGQETQYF. The CDR3 nucleotides are TGTGCCAGCACCCCGTGGGGGGGCCAAGAGACCCAGTACTTC. Drawing the rest from reference TRBV2 and TRBJ2-5, the complete variable domain is EPEVTQTPSHQVTQMGQEVILRCVPISNHLYFYWYRQILGQKVEFLVSFYNNEISEKSEIFDDQFSVERPDGSNFTLKIRSTKLEDSAMYFCASTPWGGQETQYFGPGTRLLVL.

The rearrangement joins TRBV6-9 to TRBJ2-5; 9 bases fit TRBD1. The CDR3 runs to 16 residues. Per germline, CDR1 MNHGY and CDR2 SVAAGI. V lost 3 bases and J lost 4; bases outside the gene matches: 9. The CDR3 region has the DNA TGTGCCAGCAGTTACTACGGGACAGGGTGGGGAGAGACCCAGTACTTC. The encoded protein is CASSYYGTGWGETQYF.

The gene calls are TRBV12-3 or TRBV12-4 and TRBJ2-1; no definite D call. V gave up 6 bases and J gave up 9 bases, with 9 bases separating them. The CDR3 loop spans 11 amino acids. CDR3 in amino acids: CASSYLGEQFF. The CDR3 nucleotides read TGTGCCAGCAGCTATCTTGGTGAGCAGTTCTTC.

In regard to this clonotype: The junction differs from germline at one of its ends, possibly a read error. The chain uses TRBV5-1 and TRBJ2-3, with D unclear. This CDR3 has 13 residues. Germline assignment: CDR1 SGHRS and CDR2 YFSETQ. The CDR3 sequence: CASSQDRTDMQYF. Here the CDR3 DNA reads TGCGCCAGCAGTCAGGACCGCACAGATATGCAGTATTTT.

This chain connects TRBV30 to TRBJ1-2, with TRBD1 identical over 9 bases. Germline V gives CDR1 GTSNPN, CDR2 SVGIG (reference sequence). J lost 4 bases, V lost 2 bases, and 5 bases had no gene match. CDR3 length: 14 amino acids. The CDR3 region is CAWSKTGGPYGYTF. The DNA of the CDR3 is TGTGCCTGGAGTAAAACAGGGGGCCCCTATGGCTACACCTTC. Full variable domain (remainder filled in from reference TRBV30 and TRBJ1-2): SQTIHQWPATLVQPVGSPLSLECTVEGTSNPNLYWYRQAAGRGLQLLFYSVGIGQISSEVPQNLSASRPQDRQFILSSKKLLLSDSGFYLCAWSKTGGPYGYTFGSGTRLTVV.

The chain carries TRBV20-1 and TRBJ1-5, with D uncertain. CDR3 length: 14 amino acids. Per germline, CDR1 DFQATT and CDR2 SNEGSKA (reference sequence). V was pared by 3 bases and J by 0 bases, with 9 bases between. The CDR3: CSASFGDSNQPQHF. The CDR3 DNA is TGCAGTGCTAGTTTTGGGGATAGCAATCAGCCCCAGCATTTT.

V gene TRBV5-1 combines with J gene TRBJ1-4; no firm D call. Germline V gene data show CDR1 as SGHRS and CDR2 as YFSETQ. The CDR3 covers 16 residues. Deletions cut 3 bases from V and 0 bases from J, with 12 bases between. CDR3 loop: CASSSETSTTNEKLFF. As DNA, the CDR3 is TGCGCCAGCAGCTCCGAAACATCCACAACTAATGAAAAACTGTTTTTT.

This clonotype was counted at least ten times. V usage is TRBV12-3 or TRBV12-4 and J usage is TRBJ1-6, with 8 positions matching TRBD1. The ends lost 6 bases at V and 7 bases at J; junction bases unmatched: 8. CDR3 size: 15 residues. CDR3 amino acids: CASRGTGGGNSPLHF. CDR3 nucleotides: TGTGCCAGCAGGGGGACAGGCGGGGGAAATTCACCCCTCCACTTT.

Ten or more counts support this clonotype. This chain joins TRBV13 and TRBJ2-3; D perhaps matches TRBD2 (5 bases). Trimming took off 0 bases at V and 5 bases at J, with 9 bases between the two ends. This CDR3 region has 14 residues. CDR1 is PRHDT and CDR2 is FYEKMQ in the germline V gene (reference sequence). CDR3 bases: TGTGCCAGCAGCTTAGGCGGGGTTGGAGATACGCAGTATTTT. Its translation is CASSLGGVGDTQYF.

This CDR3 reads CASSGVASGRGETQYF. CDR3 DNA sequence: TGTGCCAGTAGTGGAGTCGCTAGCGGGCGAGGGGAGACCCAGTACTTC. The chain joins TRBV19 to TRBJ2-5, with 8 bases fitting TRBD2. This CDR3 region has 16 residues. Trimming at V came to 5 bases and at J to 5 bases, leaving 13 bases not matched to a gene. Germline values: CDR1 LNHDA, CDR2 SQIVND (reference sequence).

A few counts support this clonotype. One junction end disagrees with the germline gene, perhaps due to a read error. V and J are TRBV19 and TRBJ1-1, with 8 bases aligning to TRBD1. The germline CDR1 and CDR2 sequences are LNHDA and SQIVND (reference sequence). The CDR3 is 15 amino acids. In nucleotides, the CDR3 is TGTGCCAGTAGTACCTCGCACAGGGGGAACGCTGAAGCTTTCTTT. This gives the protein CASSTSHRGNAEAFF.

This clonotype was detected ten times or more. The V and J genes are TRBV12-5 and TRBJ2-5, with D unclear. CDR3 length: 16 residues. V lost 0 bases, J lost 5 bases, and 16 bases lay in between. Germline loops: CDR1 LGHNT, CDR2 FRNRAP. The CDR3 spells CASGLVPNLVDETQYF. CDR3 in DNA: TGTGCTAGTGGTTTGGTCCCTAATCTAGTTGATGAGACCCAGTACTTC.

This clonotype was seen ten or more times. DNA for the CDR3: TGCAGTGCAATCAGGGCGAAGGGGACTGAAGCTTTCTTT. Amino acid sequence: CSAIRAKGTEAFF. The rearrangement joins TRBV20-1 to TRBJ1-1; weak D call: TRBD1 (5 bases). The CDR3 covers 13 residues. Germline V gene lookup returns CDR1 DFQATT and CDR2 SNEGSKA (reference sequence). V lost 6 bases and J 5 bases, leaving 16 bases between the germline ends.

This clonotype was observed a few times. For the CDR3, the DNA is TGTGCCAGCAGACGTGGGGCGGGGAGGGATCAGCCCCAGCATTTT. It encodes CASRRGAGRDQPQHF. The V gene is TRBV6-2 or TRBV6-3, the J gene TRBJ1-5, with D possibly being TRBD1 (5 bases). V was shortened by 6 bases and J by 5 bases, with 17 bases between the two germline ends. CDR1 is MNHEY and CDR2 is SVGEGT in the germline V gene. The CDR3 is made up of 15 amino acids.

This CDR3 reads CASSEVGILDEKLFF. CDR3 coding DNA: TGTGCCAGCAGCGAAGTGGGGATTTTGGATGAAAAACTGTTTTTT. The J gene is TRBJ1-4, the V gene TRBV7-2; D remains unclear. The CDR3 contains 15 residues. V shed 5 bases and J shed 6 bases, with 16 bases lying between them. Germline loops: CDR1 SGHTA, CDR2 FQGNSA.

Points on this clonotype: At one end the junction does not follow the germline gene, possibly because of a read error. The CDR3 region has the DNA TGTGCCAGCAGCTTATCAAAACAGGGTTGGGGAGAAAAACTGTTTTTT. It encodes CASSLSKQGWGEKLFF. V is TRBV27 and J is TRBJ1-4, with D possibly matching TRBD1 (6 bases). Germline CDR1 and CDR2: MNHEY and SMNVEV (reference sequence). The CDR3 covers 16 residues.

This clonotype has more than one count but fewer than ten. The chain carries TRBV9 and TRBJ2-1; D is possibly TRBD2 (8 bases). In germline, CDR1 is SGDLS, CDR2 YYNGEE. CDR3 length equals 16 residues. V was pared by 6 bases and J by 7 bases, with 23 bases between. CDR3 sequence reads: CASTRGGLGTENEQFF. CDR3 nucleotides: TGTGCCAGCACCAGGGGGGGACTAGGGACCGAAAATGAGCAGTTCTTC.

V and J are TRBV12-3 or TRBV12-4 and TRBJ1-6; unclear D gene. Trimming left V 7 bases short and J 8 bases short, with 15 bases between. The CDR3 sequence is 14 residues long. The CDR3 is CASTSTGSDSPLHF. DNA for the CDR3: TGTGCCAGCACCTCGACTGGTTCGGATTCACCCCTCCACTTT.

This clonotype has just a few counts. This chain connects TRBV7-9 to TRBJ2-7; a possible D gene is TRBD1 (6 bases). Germline CDR1 is SEHNR and CDR2 is FQNEAQ (reference sequence). The CDR3 is made up of 16 amino acids. V was trimmed by 1 base and J by 4 bases, leaving 17 bases between them. For the CDR3, the DNA is TGTGCCAGCAGCTTAGGACCCGTGGGGGCAGGATACGAGCAGTACTTC. Translated: CASSLGPVGAGYEQYF.

This chain connects TRBV11-2 to TRBJ1-1; D possibly corresponds to TRBD1 (6 bases). The germline V and J ends were trimmed by 0 bases and 7 bases, with 15 bases remaining between them. Germline CDR1 SGHAT, CDR2 FQNNGV. The CDR3 has 15 amino acids. CDR3 in amino acids: CASSLEGGGSFEAFF. Written as DNA, the CDR3 is TGTGCCAGCAGCTTAGAGGGCGGGGGCTCATTTGAAGCTTTCTTT.

This clonotype appeared many times. The J gene is TRBJ2-7, the V gene TRBV12-3 or TRBV12-4, with a tentative D call TRBD1 (5 bases). The CDR3 has 15 amino acids. V gave up 6 bases and J gave up 0 bases, with 15 bases separating them. In DNA, the CDR3 is TGTGCCAGCAGCCCCTCGTGGGGCATCTCCTACGAGCAGTACTTC. It is translated as CASSPSWGISYEQYF.

The J gene is TRBJ1-3, the V gene TRBV7-9; D gene ambiguous. Per the germline V gene, CDR1 is SEHNR and CDR2 is FQNEAQ (reference sequence). Trimming took off 4 bases at V and 2 bases at J, with 9 bases between the two ends. There are 14 residues in the CDR3. In DNA, the CDR3 is TGTGCCAGCAGCTACGCGTCAGCTGGAAACACCATATATTTT. Translation gives CASSYASAGNTIYF.

This clonotype came up many times. The rearrangement uses TRBV20-1 and TRBJ2-3; D remains ambiguous. V was pared by 6 bases and J by 0 bases, with 13 bases between. From germline, CDR1 is DFQATT and CDR2 SNEGSKA (reference sequence). The CDR3 runs 14 residues. The CDR3 protein is CSARTGPSTDTQYF. In nucleotides, the CDR3 is TGCAGTGCCAGAACCGGGCCAAGCACAGATACGCAGTATTTT.

This clonotype was counted between two and nine times. The rearrangement joins TRBV25-1 to TRBJ1-1, with 10 bases identical to TRBD1. This CDR3 has 14 amino acids. Germline V gene data show CDR1 as MGHDK and CDR2 as SYGVNS. V dropped 6 bases and J dropped 6; count of bases not matched to a gene: 7. The CDR3 here is CASRAGTGVPEAFF. The CDR3 region has the DNA TGTGCCAGCAGGGCCGGGACAGGGGTCCCTGAAGCTTTCTTT.

The V call is TRBV19, the J call TRBJ1-5, with D unclear. Looked up from germline, CDR1 is LNHDA and CDR2 is SQIVND (reference sequence). V gave up 5 bases and J gave up 6 bases, with 8 bases separating them. This CDR3 has 12 amino acids. CDR3 sequence reads: CASSVQLQPQHF. In DNA form, the CDR3 reads TGTGCCAGTAGTGTCCAGCTTCAGCCCCAGCATTTT.

The table lists this clonotype with a few counts. The chain combines TRBV6-5 with TRBJ1-2; TRBD1 is a possible D gene (6 bases). This CDR3 is 13 amino acids long. Germline V lookup: CDR1 MNHEY, CDR2 SVGAGI. Trimming took 5 bases from V and 4 from J, leaving 11 bases between them. CDR3 DNA sequence: TGTGCCAGCAGTAACTGGACAGTCTATGGCTACACCTTC. Translating it yields CASSNWTVYGYTF.

This clonotype was observed a handful of times. V usage is TRBV27 and J usage is TRBJ1-6, with 7 bases fitting TRBD1. Germline CDR1 reads MNHEY; CDR2 reads SMNVEV (reference sequence). V was pared by 6 bases and J by 6 bases, with 11 bases of the junction left unmatched. This CDR3 comprises 16 residues. CDR3 sequence (DNA): TGTGCCAGCAGCCCAGAGGGGGCAGGCGGTAATTCACCCCTCCACTTT. Translation gives CASSPEGAGGNSPLHF.

This clonotype showed up just a few times. The J gene is TRBJ2-1, the V gene TRBV7-2; 16 nucleotides align to TRBD2. The CDR3 is made up of 19 amino acids. Trimming cost V 2 bases and J 5 bases; bases outside gene matches: 9. Germline CDR1 and CDR2: SGHTA and FQGNSA. The CDR3 bases are TGTGCCAGCAGCTTAAGGGGACTAGCGGGGGGGCGGTTGAACAATGAGCAGTTCTTC. This gives the protein CASSLRGLAGGRLNNEQFF.